This T cell receptor (beta chain) derives from a study of cytomegalovirus exposure and HLA in healthy donors. Regarding the study as a whole: Most of the TCR beta V segments (in an earlier analysis) were productive either about 87% or about 30% of the time. Later, TCR association rates were found to vary by HLA locus, highest for DRB1 and lowest for HLA-C.

Though nominally healthy at sampling, donors likely had unrecorded immune exposures. Primers included in the PCR were 60 Vbeta and 13 Jbeta primers. Produced via immunoSEQ multiplex PCR; TCRdb's table is partial and in-frame only. The sample has 110,000 to 150,000 clones, approximately 80% seen once. Comment on this clone: Its antigen is currently unknown.

The clonotype originates from a woman aged 40 to 50 in good health and CMV-seropositive. What was sequenced was PBMCs.

This CDR3 is CASRIDRGLSYEQYF. CDR3 in DNA: TGTGCCAGCAGGATTGACAGGGGCCTCTCCTACGAGCAGTACTTC. The chain carries TRBV5-5 and TRBJ2-7; 8 nucleotides match TRBD1. CDR3 size: 15 residues. CDR1 and CDR2 (germline): SGHKS, YYEKEE (reference sequence). J gave up 0 bases and V 5 bases, and 7 bases lay outside the gene matches.